This TCR beta chain was identified during a study of response to subunit inactivated influenza vaccine. In its sample, this clonotype was seen a few times. Antigen specificity is unknown. TCRdb reprocessed the RT-PCR reads with MiXCR, giving one entry per CDR3 protein. Of 540,000 or so distinct CDR3 sequences listed, approximately 12% are singletons. General study results and limits: With each seasonal influenza vaccination, the authors suggested, few new T cells are recruited.

V lost 5 bases, J lost 13 bases, and 12 bases lay in between. There are 11 residues in the CDR3. Germline CDR1 reads MNHEY; CDR2 reads SVGEGT. V and J are TRBV6-2 or TRBV6-3 and TRBJ2-1; weak D call: TRBD2 (5 bases). This sample comprised PBMCs from blood, obtained roughly 48 days after vaccination. This clonotype was obtained from a man aged 45 to 65 who received an inactivated influenza vaccine. The CDR3 region has the DNA TGTGCCAGCAGTGCGACACGGGAACAGTTCTTC. Protein sequence: CASSATREQFF.